This TCR beta chain stems from a study of molecular identifiers for immune sequencing clone quantification. CDR1 and CDR2 (germline): LGHNA, YSLEER. V was trimmed by 4 bases and J by 0 bases, leaving 10 bases between them. The CDR3 runs to 14 residues. Previously described methods with listed TCR primers produced the bulk TCR libraries. One entry per CDR3 protein, called by TCRdb with MiXCR from the PCR reads. The sample includes 300,000 to 400,000 distinct CDR3 sequences, about a fifth of them seen just once. This clonotype was detected only a few times. This receptor was identified in a human donor in good health. Some libraries in this study had Jurkat cell RNA spiked in. What was sequenced was naive CD8+ T cells from blood, with Jurkat cell RNA spiked in. As to subset: FACS-sorted CD8+CD4-CCR7+CD45RA+ naive T cells. The chain is built from TRBV4-3 and TRBJ2-7; TRBD1 might be the D (7 bases). CDR3 protein: CASSRGTDSYEQYF. CDR3 coding DNA: TGCGCCAGCAGCCGCGGGACAGACTCCTACGAGCAGTACTTC.